This T cell receptor beta chain was observed in a study of blood T cell repertoires in COVID-19. Study processing details: Nucleated cell counts were estimated from reference gene primer amplification. Clones were read by immunoSEQ multiplex PCR, and TCRdb kept only the in-frame ones, dropping some. V and J calls and clone size come straight from that table; D and trimming were deduced from the DNA. Among around 230,000 clones listed, approximately 90% were seen once. The CDR3 is 16 amino acids. Germline CDR1 LGHDT, CDR2 YNNKEL (reference sequence). Trimming cost V 1 base and J 7 bases; bases outside gene matches: 8. A note on this clone: Other DNA sequences of this sample code for an identical CDR3.

All enrollees were roughly 18 to 90 years old and from 25 or so US areas. The V and J genes are TRBV3-1 (or the pseudogene TRBV3-2) and TRBJ2-1; 9 bases line up with TRBD2. The clonotype originates from a woman in her thirties or forties with acute COVID-19. Specimen: PBMCs or T cells enriched from blood (not recorded which). The CDR3 nucleotides are TGTGCCAGCAGCCAAGGGCGGGGGGGGGTTGGGAATGAGCAGTTCTTC. This codes for CASSQGRGGVGNEQFF.